This T cell receptor beta chain is drawn from a study of T cells in Graves' hyperthyroidism and ophthalmopathy. V dropped 2 bases and J dropped 0 bases, with 6 bases sitting between them. In germline, CDR1 is MNHNY, CDR2 SVGAGI (reference sequence). This CDR3 has 14 amino acids. This clonotype was picked up many times. Its antigen is currently unknown. Overall study findings and caveats: Model output signaled ophthalmopathy a median 6.5 months ahead of onset.

Newly diagnosed hyperthyroidism, duration under 2 months, in patients aged 18 to 65. Amplified TCR beta CDR3 regions derived from RNA transcripts. The HTBI primer set served for first-round RT-PCR of the TCR CDR3. Each CDR3 protein gets one entry after TCRdb re-called the multiplex PCR reads with MiXCR. Of some 460,000 distinct CDR3 sequences in the sample, approximately 15% are singletons; the top ten hold approximately 7.5%. Sequencing was carried out using blood. The V and J genes are TRBV6-6 and TRBJ2-3, with D perhaps matching TRBD2 (5 bases). This clonotype was obtained from a woman aged 18-29 years with Graves' hyperthyroidism. The CDR3 coding sequence is TGTGCCAGCAGTTACGGGGAGAGCACAGATACGCAGTATTTT. Its protein product is CASSYGESTDTQYF.